One and the same sample provided the 30 T cell receptor beta chains below, sequenced in a study of CD8 T cells in ankylosing spondylitis. TCRdb reprocessed the 5' RACE reads with MiXCR, giving one entry per CDR3 protein. Here the sample spans a few hundred thousand distinct CDR3 sequences, roughly a sixth being singletons. No antigen has been assigned to these receptors. Study-wide points: Seemingly distinctive of ankylosing spondylitis blood was a TCR beta motif formed by eight highly homologous variants.

The specimen was blood, either unsorted or a sorted T cell fraction (not recorded which). The source of these receptors is a male donor with ankylosing spondylitis.

This clonotype has more than one count but fewer than ten. Here the CDR3 DNA reads TGTGCCAGCACCCCAGGGGGGGGGCCGCGTCAGTTCTTC. Its translation is CASTPGGGPRQFF. The V gene is TRBV6-1, the J gene TRBJ2-1; either TRBD1 or TRBD2 may supply D (7 bases each). Trimming took off 7 bases at V and 13 bases at J, with 20 bases between the two ends. CDR3 length: 13 residues. Germline V gene data show CDR1 as MNHNS and CDR2 as SASEGT.

The J gene is TRBJ2-7, the V gene TRBV3-1; either TRBD1 or TRBD2 may fit D (5 bases each). Per germline, CDR1 LGHDT and CDR2 YNNKEL (reference sequence). V was cut by 4 bases and J by 3 bases, with 16 bases left in between. The CDR3 loop spans 15 amino acids. As DNA, the CDR3 is TGTGCCAGCAGCCTGGGACGCGATCTGCGCTACGAGCAGTACTTC. Protein product: CASSLGRDLRYEQYF.

The V and J genes are TRBV14 and TRBJ2-7, with 7 bases identical to TRBD2. The CDR3 loop spans 14 amino acids. CDR1 and CDR2 (germline): SGHDN, FVKESK. V lost 4 bases and J lost 2; bases outside the gene matches: 5. The CDR3 loop reads CASSLQAGTYEQYF. The CDR3 bases are TGTGCCAGCAGCCTGCAAGCGGGGACCTACGAGCAGTACTTC.

Comments on this clonotype: This clone may be a read error of a much larger clone one base away. This chain uses TRBV12-3 or TRBV12-4 with TRBJ2-7; 12 bases map to TRBD2. V shed 8 bases and J 1 base; nucleotides not matched to a gene: 9. This CDR3 has 16 residues. CDR3 in DNA: TGTGCCAGCTGTGGCCCGACTAGCGGGGGATCCTACGAGCAGTACTTC. Translating gives CASCGPTSGGSYEQYF.

The rearrangement uses TRBV6-1 and TRBJ1-2; 9 nucleotides agree with TRBD1. The CDR3 extends over 16 amino acids. Per the germline V gene, CDR1 is MNHNS and CDR2 is SASEGT. J gave up 0 bases and V 6 bases, and 8 bases lay outside the gene matches. The CDR3 loop is CASRWDRVESNYGYTF. The CDR3, as DNA: TGTGCCAGCAGGTGGGACAGGGTGGAATCTAACTATGGCTACACCTTC.

This clonotype has a single count. CDR3 sequence: CSALADYTEAFF. CDR3 nucleotides: TGCAGTGCCTTAGCGGATTACACTGAAGCTTTCTTT. The chain joins TRBV20-1 to TRBJ1-1, with D hard to call. The CDR3 has 12 residues. Germline assignment: CDR1 DFQATT and CDR2 SNEGSKA (reference sequence). V lost 6 bases and J lost 3, with 11 bases in between.

The chain couples TRBV6-2 or TRBV6-3 to TRBJ1-1; TRBD1 aligns across 9 bases. The CDR3 covers 13 residues. Germline-derived CDR1 and CDR2 are MNHEY and SVGEGT. V trimming: 7 bases; J trimming: 6 bases; junction bases outside the gene matches: 6. The CDR3 region has the DNA TGTGCCAGCAACCGGGGACAGGGATCTGAAGCTTTCTTT. This sequence encodes CASNRGQGSEAFF.

This clonotype came up a few times. The genes are TRBV5-1 and TRBJ2-7; 8 nucleotides agree with TRBD2. Germline CDR1 is SGHRS and CDR2 is YFSETQ. This CDR3 contains 14 residues. J gave up 4 bases and V 5 bases, and 8 bases lay outside the gene matches. The CDR3 nucleotides are TGCGCCAGCAGGTGGGCTAGCGGGCAATACGAGCAGTACTTC. Its translation: CASRWASGQYEQYF.

This clonotype was detected a few times. The CDR3 protein is CSAKKGDNPYEQYF. The CDR3 DNA reads as TGCAGTGCTAAAAAGGGGGACAACCCCTACGAGCAGTACTTC. V and J are TRBV20-1 and TRBJ2-7; D perhaps matches TRBD1 (6 bases). This CDR3 region has 14 residues. V was pared by 4 bases and J by 2 bases, with 15 bases between. The germline gives CDR1 DFQATT, CDR2 SNEGSKA (reference sequence).

The rearrangement uses TRBV5-1 and TRBJ2-5; TRBD2 aligns across 12 bases. The CDR3 contains 16 residues. The V segment lost 3 bases and the J segment 1 base; nucleotides outside the gene matches: 4. CDR1 and CDR2 from the germline V gene are SGHRS and YFSETQ. The CDR3 nucleotides read TGCGCCAGCAGCTCGACTAGCGGGGGACTCCAAGAGACCCAGTACTTC. Translating gives CASSSTSGGLQETQYF.

At least ten counts were recorded for this clonotype. This chain uses TRBV20-1 with TRBJ2-1, with TRBD1 identical over 10 bases. CDR3 size: 14 residues. After removal of 3 bases from V and 4 bases from J, the junction contained 3 bases not matched to a gene. Germline V gives CDR1 DFQATT, CDR2 SNEGSKA (reference sequence). DNA of the CDR3: TGCAGTGCTAGGCGGGGACAGGGGTACAATGAGCAGTTCTTC. It is translated as CSARRGQGYNEQFF.

In its sample, this clonotype was seen a few times. This chain uses TRBV13 with TRBJ2-3; 8 bases are a match to TRBD2. Germline V lookup: CDR1 PRHDT, CDR2 FYEKMQ (reference sequence). This CDR3 has 15 residues. The junction had 3 bases not matched to a gene; V was cut back by 0 bases and J by 4 bases. The CDR3 loop reads CASSLGTAGADTQYF. In nucleotides, the CDR3 is TGTGCCAGCAGCTTAGGAACAGCGGGAGCAGATACGCAGTATTTT.

This clonotype has a handful of counts. J is TRBJ1-5 and V is TRBV4-1; D might be TRBD1 (6 bases). In germline, CDR1 is MGHRA, CDR2 YSYEKL. This CDR3 comprises 17 residues. V was pared by 0 bases and J by 2 bases, with 14 bases between. Written as DNA, the CDR3 is TGCGCCAGCAGCCAAGATTTGGGAGGGGGACGCAATCAGCCCCAGCATTTT. Translated: CASSQDLGGGRNQPQHF.

This sequence joins TRBV6-1 and TRBJ2-7; 13 nucleotides agree with TRBD2. Germline V lookup: CDR1 MNHNS, CDR2 SASEGT. V dropped 5 bases and J dropped 2; count of bases not matched to a gene: 3. The CDR3 totals 15 residues. The DNA of the CDR3 is TGTGCCAGCAGTCGACTAGCGGGGGGCGCCTACGAGCAGTACTTC. Translation gives CASSRLAGGAYEQYF.

This sequence joins TRBV29-1 and TRBJ1-1; TRBD1 is a possible D gene (5 bases). Germline CDR1 is SQVTM and CDR2 is ANQGSEA. With 4 bases removed from V and 11 bases from J, the gap between germline ends came to 11 bases. The CDR3 is 10 amino acids. CDR3 bases: TGCAGCGTTGGCGGGGCGAGTGCTTTCTTT. Its translation: CSVGGASAFF.

The sample holds many counts of this clonotype. The chain employs TRBV30 and TRBJ1-5, with D hard to call. This CDR3 region has 13 residues. V was cut by 1 base and J by 7 bases, with 11 bases left in between. CDR1 is GTSNPN and CDR2 is SVGIG in the germline V gene (reference sequence). DNA for the CDR3: TGTGCCTGGAGTGCGAGGGAGCGGCAGCCCCAGCATTTT. Protein product: CAWSARERQPQHF.

This clonotype has more than one count but fewer than ten. The chain joins TRBV20-1 to TRBJ2-4, with D possibly being TRBD2 (6 bases). In germline, CDR1 is DFQATT, CDR2 SNEGSKA (reference sequence). The CDR3 is 14 amino acids. CDR3 loop: CRNPGGPSKNIQYF. The CDR3 region has the DNA TGCAGAAATCCCGGAGGGCCTTCCAAAAACATTCAGTACTTC.

The rearrangement links TRBV7-6 to TRBJ2-7; 13 positions match TRBD2. V trimming: 1 base; J trimming: 5 bases; junction bases outside the gene matches: 8. The CDR3 sequence is 17 residues long. Germline V gene lookup returns CDR1 SGHVS and CDR2 FNYEAQ. This CDR3 reads CASSLVSRLAGGDEQYF. CDR3 sequence (DNA): TGTGCCAGCAGCTTAGTGAGTCGACTAGCGGGAGGTGACGAGCAGTACTTC.

This clonotype has a handful of counts. V and J are TRBV4-3 and TRBJ2-7; 13 nucleotides align to TRBD2. There are 18 residues in the CDR3. From germline, CDR1 is LGHNA and CDR2 YSLEER. The trim removed 4 bases at V and 6 bases at J, leaving 15 bases unmatched. Here the CDR3 reads CASSPRTGELAGGREQYF. CDR3 nucleotides: TGCGCCAGCAGCCCCAGGACAGGGGAACTAGCGGGAGGGCGCGAGCAGTACTTC.

This clonotype was seen a few times. This sequence joins TRBV2 and TRBJ1-2; 8 positions match TRBD1. Germline trimming cut 6 bases from V and 3 bases from J; bases unmatched to any gene: 3. The CDR3 contains 13 residues. Germline CDR1 reads SNHLY; CDR2 reads FYNNEI. The CDR3 here is CASRGQDHYGYTF. For the CDR3, the DNA is TGTGCCAGCAGGGGACAGGATCACTATGGCTACACCTTC.

CDR3 DNA: TGTGCCAGCAGTTACTCGTTGGGTAACACTGAAGCTTTCTTT. Its protein is CASSYSLGNTEAFF. This chain links TRBV6-5 with TRBJ1-1; D gene ambiguous. V was trimmed by 0 bases and J by 2 bases, leaving 7 bases between them. The CDR3 sequence is 14 residues long. Looked up from germline, CDR1 is MNHEY and CDR2 is SVGAGI.

Comment on this clonotype: An end of the junction does not agree with germline; a read error may underlie this. The chain links TRBV11-2 to TRBJ1-1; no firm D call. This CDR3 contains 15 residues. CDR1 and CDR2 from the germline V gene are SGHAT and FQNNGV. DNA of the CDR3: TGTGCCAGCACCTTAGGGTTGGGGTTGAACACTGAAGCTTTCTTT. It specifies CASTLGLGLNTEAFF.

This sequence joins TRBV6-5 and TRBJ1-6; D is perhaps TRBD1 (5 bases). The V end was cut by 0 bases, the J end by 5 bases, with 14 bases between. CDR1 and CDR2 (germline): MNHEY, SVGAGI. The CDR3 has 17 amino acids. DNA for the CDR3: TGTGCCAGCAGTTACTCGACGAGGGGAGGGGATAATTCACCCCTCCACTTT. Translating it yields CASSYSTRGGDNSPLHF.

Only a few counts were recorded for this clonotype. The gene calls are TRBV5-1 and TRBJ2-7; 11 bases are shared with TRBD2. CDR1 and CDR2 from the germline V gene are SGHRS and YFSETQ. The CDR3 runs to 14 residues. After removal of 7 bases from V and 1 base from J, the junction contained 4 bases not matched to a gene. CDR3 region: CASGRTSGSYEQYF. The DNA of the CDR3 is TGCGCCAGCGGCAGGACTAGCGGGTCCTACGAGCAGTACTTC.

J is TRBJ2-7 and V is TRBV18; the match to TRBD1 covers 10 bases. Per germline, CDR1 KGHSH and CDR2 LQKENI. This CDR3 is 15 amino acids long. The junction had 7 bases not matched to a gene; V was cut back by 1 base and J by 7 bases. The CDR3 reads CASSPLGQGSREQYF. The CDR3 DNA is TGTGCCAGCTCACCACTGGGACAGGGGAGTAGAGAGCAGTACTTC.

This clonotype occurred a few times. The genes are TRBV5-1 and TRBJ1-1, with D perhaps TRBD1 (6 bases). From germline, CDR1 is SGHRS and CDR2 YFSETQ. This CDR3 is built from 16 residues. V was cut by 0 bases and J by 0 bases, with 12 bases left in between. CDR3 nucleotides: TGCGCCAGCAGCTTGGAGGGGACACGGGTGAACACTGAAGCTTTCTTT. Translated: CASSLEGTRVNTEAFF. Filled out from reference TRBV5-1 and TRBJ1-1, the complete variable domain reads KAGVTQTPRYLIKTRGQQVTLSCSPISGHRSVSWYQQTPGQGLQFLFEYFSETQRNKGNFPGRFSGRQFSNSRSEMNVSTLELGDSALYLCASSLEGTRVNTEAFFGQGTRLTVV.

Note on this clonotype: It may be a read error: a sequence one base away is much more abundant. V and J are TRBV7-8 and TRBJ2-7; D perhaps matches TRBD2 (6 bases). The germline gives CDR1 SGHVS, CDR2 FQNEAQ. With 6 bases removed from V and 4 bases from J, the gap between germline ends came to 19 bases. This CDR3 comprises 15 residues. CDR3 protein: CASSRGASASYEQYF. CDR3 in DNA: TGTGCCAGCAGTCGCGGGGCTAGCGCGAGTTACGAGCAGTACTTC.

This clonotype has a count of ten or more. The chain is built from TRBV5-1 and TRBJ1-1; 8 bases align to TRBD1. Germline CDR1 reads SGHRS; CDR2 reads YFSETQ. V shed 3 bases, J shed 0 bases, and the junction held 10 bases outside the gene matches. The CDR3 is 17 amino acids. The CDR3 DNA sequence: TGCGCCAGCAGCTGGGGACAGGAGAAAGGAATGAACACTGAAGCTTTCTTT. Translating it yields CASSWGQEKGMNTEAFF. Variable domain in full (rest from reference TRBV5-1 and TRBJ1-1): KAGVTQTPRYLIKTRGQQVTLSCSPISGHRSVSWYQQTPGQGLQFLFEYFSETQRNKGNFPGRFSGRQFSNSRSEMNVSTLELGDSALYLCASSWGQEKGMNTEAFFGQGTRLTVV.

This chain uses TRBV28 with TRBJ1-4; TRBD1 might be the D (6 bases). The V gene lost 8 bases and the J gene lost 6 bases, with 16 bases spanning the gap. The CDR3 extends over 14 amino acids. The germline CDR1 and CDR2 sequences are MDHEN and SYDVKM. As DNA, the CDR3 is TGTGCCAGCTTACCAATGACAGGCGATGAAAAACTGTTTTTT. This translates into CASLPMTGDEKLFF.

The rearrangement joins TRBV20-1 to TRBJ2-1, with unresolved D. V dropped 8 bases and J dropped 5 bases, with 7 bases sitting between them. The CDR3 is 10 residues long. Germline V gene lookup returns CDR1 DFQATT and CDR2 SNEGSKA (reference sequence). The CDR3, as DNA: TGCAGTCTTTGGGACAATGAGCAGTTCTTC. Translated, it gives CSLWDNEQFF.